The rows below give T cell receptor beta chains drawn from one sample of a study of blood T cell repertoires in COVID-19. TCRdb's copy holds only in-frame clones and misses some; the assay was immunoSEQ multiplex PCR. Of around 260,000 clones listed, around 85% were seen once; the top ten hold 0.87%. The sample comprised peripheral blood. The receptors here all came from a human donor with COVID-19, enrolled during active disease. The donor label of this sample is uncertain. Both conserved end residues are part of each CDR3. The D gene is left open where the match is weak. Rows may omit the clone size; those that give it use once, few, many or a size class.

abundance: NA; d_gene: NA; v_gene: TRBV27; j_gene: TRBJ1-2; CDR3nt: TGTGCCAGCAGGGAATGGGGCAGTAACTATGGCTACACCTTC; CDR3aa: CASREWGSNYGYTF
abundance: NA; d_gene: NA; v_gene: TRBV2; j_gene: TRBJ2-7; CDR3nt: TGTGCCAGCATCACTCAAACCTACGAGCAGTACTTC; CDR3aa: CASITQTYEQYF
abundance: once; d_gene: TRBD1; v_gene: TRBV6-2/TRBV6-3; j_gene: TRBJ1-6; CDR3nt: TGTGCCAGCAGCTATCTACGACAGGGAGGTTCACCCCTCCACTTT; CDR3aa: CASSYLRQGGSPLHF
abundance: NA; d_gene: TRBD2; v_gene: TRBV4-2; j_gene: TRBJ2-2; CDR3nt: TGTGCCAGCAGCCCTTACCAAGGTCACAGCGGGATGAACACCGGGGAGCTGTTTTTT; CDR3aa: CASSPYQGHSGMNTGELFF
abundance: NA; d_gene: TRBD1; v_gene: TRBV11-1; j_gene: TRBJ2-5; CDR3nt: TGTGCCAGCAGCTCTCGAGGCAGGGGGTTGGGGGAGACCCAGTACTTC; CDR3aa: CASSSRGRGLGETQYF
abundance: NA; d_gene: NA; v_gene: TRBV5-1; j_gene: TRBJ2-5; CDR3nt: TGCGCCAGCAGCTCGACAGGAGGAGAGGAGACCCAGTACTTC; CDR3aa: CASSSTGGEETQYF
abundance: NA; d_gene: NA; v_gene: TRBV5-4; j_gene: TRBJ1-2; CDR3nt: TGTGCCAGCAGCTTGGCAGGGGATAGGAAGGGCTACACCTTC; CDR3aa: CASSLAGDRKGYTF
abundance: NA; d_gene: TRBD1; v_gene: TRBV10-3; j_gene: TRBJ2-3; CDR3nt: TGTGCCATCAGTGAGTCTGAGGGGGCAACAGATACGCAGTATTTT; CDR3aa: CAISESEGATDTQYF
abundance: NA; d_gene: NA; v_gene: TRBV10-3; j_gene: TRBJ1-3; CDR3nt: TGTGCCATATCTACTCTCTCTGGAAACACCATATATTTT; CDR3aa: CAISTLSGNTIYF
abundance: NA; d_gene: NA; v_gene: TRBV7-8; j_gene: TRBJ2-3; CDR3nt: TGTGCCAGCAGCCGAGACGGGAAAGCCACAGATACGCAGTATTTT; CDR3aa: CASSRDGKATDTQYF
abundance: once; d_gene: NA; v_gene: TRBV18; j_gene: TRBJ1-5; CDR3nt: TGTGCCAGCGCCAGGGGTGGAAGCAATCAGCCCCAGCATTTT; CDR3aa: CASARGGSNQPQHF
abundance: NA; d_gene: TRBD1; v_gene: TRBV5-1; j_gene: TRBJ1-5; CDR3nt: TGCGCCAGCAGCTTACAGGGGGCAGGCAATCAGCCCCAGCATTTT; CDR3aa: CASSLQGAGNQPQHF
abundance: once; d_gene: TRBD1; v_gene: TRBV9; j_gene: TRBJ2-5; CDR3nt: TGTGCCAGCAGCCGAACAGGGGAAATGGAGACCCAGTACTTC; CDR3aa: CASSRTGEMETQYF
abundance: NA; d_gene: TRBD1; v_gene: TRBV5-5; j_gene: TRBJ1-5; CDR3nt: TGTGCCAGCAGCTTGCTAGGGGGCGAGGTAAATCAGCCCCAGCATTTT; CDR3aa: CASSLLGGEVNQPQHF
abundance: NA; d_gene: TRBD2; v_gene: TRBV27; j_gene: TRBJ2-1; CDR3nt: TGTGCCAGCATTCCCGGGACTAGCGGGAGAGGCGGTGAGCAGTTCTTC; CDR3aa: CASIPGTSGRGGEQFF
abundance: NA; d_gene: NA; v_gene: TRBV29-1; j_gene: TRBJ1-1; CDR3nt: TGCAGCGTTGGCGGGGTCCAAGGGCCCTACACTGAAGCTTTCTTT; CDR3aa: CSVGGVQGPYTEAFF
abundance: NA; d_gene: NA; v_gene: TRBV5-4; j_gene: TRBJ1-6; CDR3nt: TGTGCCAGCCACGAGACAGTTAATAATTCACCCCTCCACTTT; CDR3aa: CASHETVNNSPLHF
abundance: NA; d_gene: NA; v_gene: TRBV28; j_gene: TRBJ1-4; CDR3nt: TGTGCCAGCAAACGAGACAGACCCAATGAAAAACTGTTTTTT; CDR3aa: CASKRDRPNEKLFF
abundance: NA; d_gene: TRBD2; v_gene: TRBV11-2; j_gene: TRBJ2-5; CDR3nt: TGTGCCAGCAGCTTTATGGCGGGAGGGCCGGAGACCCAGTACTTC; CDR3aa: CASSFMAGGPETQYF
abundance: once; d_gene: NA; v_gene: TRBV12-5; j_gene: TRBJ1-2; CDR3nt: TGTGCTAGTGGTTTGAGTGACATCCCCACCTTC; CDR3aa: CASGLSDIPTF
abundance: NA; d_gene: NA; v_gene: TRBV12-3/TRBV12-4; j_gene: TRBJ2-1; CDR3nt: TGTGCCAGCAGTCGCCCTACTACGGGTGAGCAGTTCTTC; CDR3aa: CASSRPTTGEQFF
abundance: once; d_gene: NA; v_gene: TRBV9; j_gene: TRBJ2-1; CDR3nt: TGTGCCAGCAGCGCCGCAGGGGAGGGCACCTACAATGAGCAGTTCTTC; CDR3aa: CASSAAGEGTYNEQFF
abundance: few; d_gene: NA; v_gene: TRBV18; j_gene: TRBJ1-3; CDR3nt: TGTGCCAGCTCACCAGAAGGACTAGGAACTGGAAACACCATATATTTT; CDR3aa: CASSPEGLGTGNTIYF
abundance: NA; d_gene: NA; v_gene: TRBV7-8; j_gene: TRBJ2-5; CDR3nt: TGTGCCAGCAGCTTATCCAGGGCCCAAGAGACCCAGTACTTC; CDR3aa: CASSLSRAQETQYF
abundance: once; d_gene: NA; v_gene: TRBV27; j_gene: TRBJ1-3; CDR3nt: TGTGCCAGCAGCACCGGCAGGGGCGGAAACACCATATATTTT; CDR3aa: CASSTGRGGNTIYF
abundance: once; d_gene: NA; v_gene: TRBV29-1; j_gene: TRBJ1-3; CDR3nt: TGCAGCGGCCGGGATAAAAACACCATATATTTT; CDR3aa: CSGRDKNTIYF
abundance: NA; d_gene: TRBD2; v_gene: TRBV29-1; j_gene: TRBJ2-2; CDR3nt: TGCAGCGTCGGTAACATAGCGGGGTACACCGGGGAGCTGTTTTTT; CDR3aa: CSVGNIAGYTGELFF
abundance: NA; d_gene: TRBD2; v_gene: TRBV5-5; j_gene: TRBJ2-7; CDR3nt: TGTGCCAGCAGCTTGGCACTAGCGGGAGGTCGAAGCACCTACGAGCAGTACTTC; CDR3aa: CASSLALAGGRSTYEQYF
abundance: few; d_gene: NA; v_gene: TRBV18; j_gene: TRBJ1-4; CDR3nt: TGTGCCAGCTCACCCCCCACAGGGCTACGCGAAAAACTGTTTTTT; CDR3aa: CASSPPTGLREKLFF
abundance: once; d_gene: TRBD2; v_gene: TRBV7-7; j_gene: TRBJ2-1; CDR3nt: TGTGCTAGCAGCCTCGGACTAGCGGGAGGAGGGTATGAGCAGTTCTTC; CDR3aa: CASSLGLAGGGYEQFF
abundance: NA; d_gene: NA; v_gene: TRBV7-7; j_gene: TRBJ2-5; CDR3nt: TGTGCTAGCAGCCCCGTACCCGGGGACCAAGAGACCCAGTACTTC; CDR3aa: CASSPVPGDQETQYF
abundance: once; d_gene: TRBD1; v_gene: TRBV27; j_gene: TRBJ1-4; CDR3nt: TGTGCCAGCAGTTTAATCCACAGGGGGCGCGGTGAAAAACTGTTTTTT; CDR3aa: CASSLIHRGRGEKLFF